This entry describes one TCR beta chain. Antigen: not known. The data belong to a study of T-cell memory formation after mild COVID-19. The CDR3 loop spans 12 amino acids. Germline V gives CDR1 SQVTM, CDR2 ANQGSEA. Trimming removed 5 bases from V and 3 bases from J, with 8 bases in between. Notes on the study in general: Clones contracting day 15 to 85 were balanced CD4/CD8; later expanders leaned CD4+.

TCR alpha and TCR beta cDNA libraries carrying sample barcodes and UMIs were produced by 5'RACE using constant-segment primers. MiXCR, applied by TCRdb to the 5' RACE reads, yields one record per CDR3 protein. Among 350,000 to 500,000 distinct CDR3 sequences listed, roughly 17% were seen once. The sequenced sample was PBMCs or a T cell subset sorted from them (not recorded which). The origin of this receptor is a man between 18 and 29 years old who had mild COVID-19 (a few samples of this study predate the infection). Cell type and time point are not known. This chain connects TRBV29-1 to TRBJ1-5; no clear D gene. CDR3 bases: TGCAGCGTTATTAGATACAATCAGCCCCAGCATTTT. This translates into CSVIRYNQPQHF.